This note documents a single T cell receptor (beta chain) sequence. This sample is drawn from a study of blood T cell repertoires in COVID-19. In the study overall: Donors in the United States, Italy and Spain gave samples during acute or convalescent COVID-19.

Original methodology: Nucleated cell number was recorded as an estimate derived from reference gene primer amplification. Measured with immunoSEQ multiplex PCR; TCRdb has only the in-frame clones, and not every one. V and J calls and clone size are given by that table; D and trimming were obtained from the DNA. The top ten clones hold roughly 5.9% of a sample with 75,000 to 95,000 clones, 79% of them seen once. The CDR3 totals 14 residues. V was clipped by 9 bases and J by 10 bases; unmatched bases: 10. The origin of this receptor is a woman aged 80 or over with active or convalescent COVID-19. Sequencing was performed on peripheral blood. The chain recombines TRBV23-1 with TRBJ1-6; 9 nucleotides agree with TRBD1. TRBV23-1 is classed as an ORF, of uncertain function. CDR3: CASPGDRVESPLHF. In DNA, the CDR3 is TGCGCCAGTCCAGGGGACAGGGTAGAATCACCCCTCCACTTT.